This TCR beta chain was observed in a study of T cell changes during pregnancy in multiple sclerosis. Germline-derived CDR1 and CDR2 are MRHNA and SNTAGT. This CDR3 has 17 residues. V lost 5 bases and J lost 1; bases outside the gene matches: 9. TCRdb keeps only in-frame clones here, not all; method: immunoSEQ multiplex PCR. The sample contains about 77,000 clones, about 89% of which appear only once. This clonotype was sampled from a female donor with multiple sclerosis, enrolled in a pregnancy study. The sample in question was peripheral blood, obtained before pregnancy. The chain recombines TRBV6-4 with TRBJ2-2, with 8 bases aligning to TRBD1. DNA of the CDR3: TGTGCCAGCAGTCCCTCCGCCGGGACAGGGAACACCGGGGAGCTGTTTTTT. Translation gives CASSPSAGTGNTGELFF.